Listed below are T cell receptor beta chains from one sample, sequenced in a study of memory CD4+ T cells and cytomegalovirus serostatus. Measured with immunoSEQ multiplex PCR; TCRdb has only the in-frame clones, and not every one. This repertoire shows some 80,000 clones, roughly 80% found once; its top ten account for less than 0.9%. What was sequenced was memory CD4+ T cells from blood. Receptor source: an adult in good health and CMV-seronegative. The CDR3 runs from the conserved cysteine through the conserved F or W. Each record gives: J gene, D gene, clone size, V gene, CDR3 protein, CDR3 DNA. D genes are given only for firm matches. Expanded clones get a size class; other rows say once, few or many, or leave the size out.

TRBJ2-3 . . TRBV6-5 CASSLRGSGTDTQYF TGTGCCAGCAGCCTACGGGGTAGCGGTACAGATACGCAGTATTTT
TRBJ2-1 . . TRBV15 CATSRDPRPNEQFF TGTGCCACCAGCAGAGATCCCCGACCCAATGAGCAGTTCTTC
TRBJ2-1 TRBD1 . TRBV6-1 CASSDQGASYNEQFF TGTGCCAGCAGTGATCAGGGGGCCTCCTACAATGAGCAGTTCTTC
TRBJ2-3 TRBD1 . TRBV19 CASTLSGTVTDTQYF TGTGCCAGTACCTTATCGGGGACAGTCACAGATACGCAGTATTTT
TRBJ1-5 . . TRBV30 CAWSQGNQPQHF TGTGCCTGGAGCCAGGGAAATCAGCCCCAGCATTTT
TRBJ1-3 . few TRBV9 CASSGGLGQTSGNTIYF TGTGCCAGCAGCGGCGGTCTCGGGCAGACCTCTGGAAACACCATATATTTT
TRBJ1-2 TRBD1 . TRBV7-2 CASSLATSDSYRGKSF TGTGCCAGCAGCTTAGCCACCTCTGACTCATACAGGGGTAAGAGCTTC
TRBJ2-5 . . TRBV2 CASSGRATQETQYF TGTGCCAGCTCCGGACGGGCTACCCAAGAGACCCAGTACTTC
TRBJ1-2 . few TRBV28 CASSGPRGYTF TGTGCCAGCAGTGGCCCTCGTGGCTACACCTTC
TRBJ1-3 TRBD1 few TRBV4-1 CASSRGTGPGNTIYF TGCGCCAGCAGCCGGGGGACAGGGCCGGGAAACACCATATATTTT
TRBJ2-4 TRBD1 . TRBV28 CASSSGQAYGNIQYF TGTGCCAGCAGTTCCGGACAGGCCTACGGAAACATTCAGTACTTC
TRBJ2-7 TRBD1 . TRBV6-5 CASRKQGPPYEQYF TGTGCCAGCAGGAAACAGGGGCCCCCCTACGAGCAGTACTTC
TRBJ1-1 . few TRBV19 CARPSIGGMNTEAFF TGTGCCAGACCTTCGATCGGGGGAATGAACACTGAAGCTTTCTTT
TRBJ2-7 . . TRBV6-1 CASCRDGTYEQYF TGTGCCAGCTGTAGGGACGGAACCTACGAGCAGTACTTC
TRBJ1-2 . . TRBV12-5 CASGLVLSEWGNTDYGYTF TGTGCTAGTGGTTTGGTACTTTCCGAGTGGGGAAATACCGACTATGGCTACACCTTC
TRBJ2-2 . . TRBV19 CASNTVPAGELFF TGTGCCAGTAATACAGTCCCGGCCGGGGAGCTGTTTTTT
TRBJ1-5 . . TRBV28 CASSSGNQPQHF TGTGCCAGCAGTTCGGGCAATCAGCCCCAGCATTTT
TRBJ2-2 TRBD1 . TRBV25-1 CASSPIEGQGASTGELFF TGTGCCAGCAGTCCCATAGAGGGACAGGGGGCTAGCACCGGGGAGCTGTTTTTT
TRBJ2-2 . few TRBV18 CASSAGMNTGELFF TGTGCCAGCTCCGCGGGCATGAACACCGGGGAGCTGTTTTTT
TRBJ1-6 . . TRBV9 CASSLPNSPLHF TGTGCCAGCAGCCTACCTAATTCACCCCTCCACTTT
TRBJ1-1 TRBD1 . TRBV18 CASSTEGAGTEAFF TGTGCCAGCTCAACCGAGGGGGCGGGCACTGAAGCTTTCTTT
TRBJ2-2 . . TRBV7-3 CASSRDAQGWNAGELFF TGTGCCAGCAGCCGGGATGCCCAGGGATGGAACGCCGGGGAGCTGTTTTTT
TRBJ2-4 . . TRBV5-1 CASSLGIAKNIQYF TGCGCCAGCAGCTTGGGGATAGCCAAAAACATTCAGTACTTC
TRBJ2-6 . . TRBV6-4 CASSEGVTGANVLTF TGTGCCAGCAGTGAGGGGGTGACTGGGGCCAACGTCCTGACTTTC
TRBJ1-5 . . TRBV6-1 CASTLGRDINQPQHF TGTGCCAGCACCCTCGGACGGGACATCAATCAGCCCCAGCATTTT
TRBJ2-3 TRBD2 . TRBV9 CASSVVAGGSTDTQYF TGTGCCAGCAGCGTAGTTGCGGGGGGGAGCACAGATACGCAGTATTTT